What follows are 27 T cell receptor beta chains derived from one specimen sequenced in a study of T cells in Graves' hyperthyroidism and ophthalmopathy. The investigators amplified TCR beta CDR3 regions from RNA transcripts. The primer set for the first-round RT-PCR of the TCR CDR3 was HTBI. TCRdb passed the multiplex PCR reads through MiXCR, listing each CDR3 protein once. This table holds hundreds of thousands of distinct CDR3 sequences, 14% found once. Sequencing used blood. Source of these receptors: a woman aged 18 to 35 with Graves' hyperthyroidism.

The chain has TRBV12-3 or TRBV12-4 and TRBJ1-6; unclear D gene. V lost 0 bases, J lost 11 bases, and 5 bases lay in between. This CDR3 has 12 amino acids. CDR3 amino acids: CASSLAGTPLHF. CDR3 nucleotides: TGTGCCAGCAGTTTAGCAGGAACACCCCTCCACTTT.

The gene calls are TRBV14 and TRBJ2-3; 7 bases agree with TRBD2. Germline CDR1 and CDR2: SGHDN and FVKESK. Trimming cost V 3 bases and J 6 bases; bases outside gene matches: 21. This CDR3 spans 19 amino acids. CDR3 residues: CASSHQPGKELALWDTQYF. CDR3 sequence (DNA): TGTGCCAGCAGCCACCAACCCGGAAAGGAACTAGCGTTATGGGATACGCAGTATTTT.

This chain connects TRBV9 to TRBJ1-5; TRBD1 matches 9 bases. Per germline, CDR1 SGDLS and CDR2 YYNGEE. CDR3 size: 15 residues. Trimming at V came to 4 bases and at J to 3 bases, leaving 5 bases not matched to a gene. The CDR3 protein is CASSPGTGHNQPQHF. The CDR3 DNA sequence: TGTGCCAGCAGCCCTGGGACAGGGCACAATCAGCCCCAGCATTTT.

At least ten counts were recorded for this clonotype. For the CDR3, the DNA is TGTGCCAGCAGCCCATCCGGGACAGCGTACCAAGAGACCCAGTACTTC. Amino acids: CASSPSGTAYQETQYF. The rearrangement joins TRBV7-8 to TRBJ2-5; 7 nucleotides match TRBD1. Germline V gene sequence: CDR1 SGHVS, CDR2 FQNEAQ. The CDR3 sequence is 16 residues long. With 5 bases clipped from V and 0 bases from J, the junction kept 9 bases outside the gene matches.

This sequence joins TRBV5-5 and TRBJ2-7; TRBD1 matches 8 bases. V shed 2 bases, J shed 5 bases, and the junction held 6 bases outside the gene matches. Germline loops: CDR1 SGHKS, CDR2 YYEKEE (reference sequence). CDR3 length: 14 residues. The CDR3 DNA reads TGTGCCAGCAGCTTCGGGGCAGGGGGCGACGAGCAGTACTTC. As protein: CASSFGAGGDEQYF.

The genes are TRBV19 and TRBJ1-4; D ambiguous. This CDR3 comprises 14 residues. Germline CDR1 is LNHDA and CDR2 is SQIVND (reference sequence). V was shortened by 6 bases and J by 0 bases, with 8 bases between the two germline ends. The CDR3 region has the DNA TGTGCCAGTAGAGCAGTAGCAACTAATGAAAAACTGTTTTTT. Amino acids: CASRAVATNEKLFF.

This clonotype was seen only a few times. The gene calls are TRBV12-3 or TRBV12-4 and TRBJ2-2, with D perhaps being TRBD1 or TRBD2 (5 bases each). V lost 8 bases and J 2 bases, leaving 21 bases between the germline ends. The CDR3 is made up of 17 amino acids. The CDR3 here is CASGLPTGRLNTGELFF. Written as DNA, the CDR3 is TGTGCCAGCGGATTGCCCACGGGACGGCTCAACACCGGGGAGCTGTTTTTT.

This clonotype appeared a few times. The chain uses TRBV7-3 and TRBJ1-1; 7 bases map to TRBD1. The CDR3 contains 13 residues. CDR1 is SGHTA, CDR2 FQGTGA, per germline. J gave up 5 bases and V 4 bases, and 4 bases lay outside the gene matches. CDR3 amino acids: CASSWTGYTEAFF. The DNA of the CDR3 is TGTGCCAGCAGCTGGACAGGATATACTGAAGCTTTCTTT.

This clonotype has ten or more counts. The gene calls are TRBV11-1 and TRBJ2-3; 7 bases match TRBD2. The CDR3 covers 16 residues. The germline V gene has CDR1 SGHAT and CDR2 FQDESV (reference sequence). Trimming at V came to 5 bases and at J to 4 bases, leaving 12 bases not matched to a gene. For the CDR3, the DNA is TGTGCCAGCAGCGTGCCGGGACTACGGCCGCCAGATACGCAGTATTTT. This sequence encodes CASSVPGLRPPDTQYF.

This clonotype came up many times. The rearrangement uses TRBV2 and TRBJ1-5; D may be TRBD1 (6 bases). Germline CDR1 reads SNHLY; CDR2 reads FYNNEI. There are 13 residues in the CDR3. V was pared by 7 bases and J by 6 bases, with 13 bases between. The CDR3 reads CASTRQEGQPQHF. The CDR3, as DNA: TGTGCCAGCACGAGACAGGAAGGTCAGCCCCAGCATTTT.

This chain joins TRBV28 and TRBJ1-5; D call uncertain. Germline V gene lookup returns CDR1 MDHEN and CDR2 SYDVKM. V lost 3 bases and J lost 11, with 11 bases in between. The CDR3 spans 12 residues. The CDR3 coding sequence is TGTGCCAGCAGTTTCCCACCGAGGGCCCAGCATTTT. Translating gives CASSFPPRAQHF.

There are a few counts of this clonotype. The chain carries TRBV5-5 and TRBJ2-1; D is perhaps TRBD2 (5 bases). Germline values: CDR1 SGHKS, CDR2 YYEKEE (reference sequence). V was shortened by 5 bases and J by 6 bases, with 21 bases between the two germline ends. The CDR3 covers 16 residues. The CDR3 sequence: CASRGSLGLQGNEQFF. The CDR3 coding sequence is TGTGCCAGCAGGGGGAGTTTAGGCCTCCAAGGCAATGAGCAGTTCTTC.

This clonotype was detected ten times or more. The chain joins TRBV20-1 to TRBJ2-2; 11 bases fit TRBD2. Trimming removed 2 bases from V and 6 bases from J; junction bases left unmatched: 8. CDR1 and CDR2 from the germline V gene are DFQATT and SNEGSKA (reference sequence). The CDR3 sequence is 16 residues long. In DNA, the CDR3 is TGCAGTGCTAGAACTAGCGGGAGTCGTATCCCCGGGGAGCTGTTTTTT. Translating it yields CSARTSGSRIPGELFF.

The sample holds a few counts of this clonotype. This sequence joins TRBV7-3 and TRBJ2-3; 14 nucleotides align to TRBD2. The V gene end was trimmed by 1 base and the J gene end by 2 bases; junction bases not matched to a gene: 2. The CDR3 consists of 17 residues. Looked up from germline, CDR1 is SGHTA and CDR2 is FQGTGA. The CDR3 DNA sequence: TGTGCCAGCAGCTTAAAGGGACTAGCGGGAGTCACAGATACGCAGTATTTT. It specifies CASSLKGLAGVTDTQYF.

This clonotype has just a few counts. This chain connects TRBV20-1 to TRBJ1-6; TRBD1 aligns across 7 bases. The CDR3 has 13 amino acids. The trim removed 4 bases at V and 6 bases at J, leaving 3 bases unmatched. Germline loops: CDR1 DFQATT, CDR2 SNEGSKA (reference sequence). The CDR3 region has the DNA TGCAGTGCTACATACAGGGGTAATTCACCCCTCCACTTT. Translation gives CSATYRGNSPLHF.

The rearrangement links TRBV5-6 to TRBJ2-7, with a possible D match to TRBD2 (5 bases). The germline gives CDR1 SGHDT, CDR2 YYEEEE. The CDR3 is 14 amino acids. Trimming took 1 base from V and 3 from J, leaving 11 bases between them. The CDR3 sequence is CASSLWAGVYEQYF. CDR3 nucleotides: TGTGCCAGCAGCTTGTGGGCCGGGGTCTACGAGCAGTACTTC.

The J gene is TRBJ1-5, the V gene TRBV9; D is uncertain. Per the germline V gene, CDR1 is SGDLS and CDR2 is YYNGEE. V was pared by 0 bases and J by 4 bases, with 11 bases between. The CDR3 runs 15 residues. For the CDR3, the DNA is TGTGCCAGCAGCGTAGGGGGAAAGCGGAATCAGCCCCAGCATTTT. It codes for CASSVGGKRNQPQHF.

There are a few counts of this clonotype. The chain is built from TRBV7-2 and TRBJ2-7; TRBD2 matches 7 bases. CDR3 length: 14 residues. With 5 bases clipped from V and 3 bases from J, the junction kept 7 bases outside the gene matches. Germline V gene data show CDR1 as SGHTA and CDR2 as FQGNSA. CDR3: CASSKGLRIYEQYF. CDR3 in DNA: TGTGCCAGCAGCAAGGGACTAAGGATCTACGAGCAGTACTTC.

At least ten counts were recorded for this clonotype. V gene TRBV28 combines with J gene TRBJ2-7; 10 nucleotides line up with TRBD1. The germline V gene has CDR1 MDHEN and CDR2 SYDVKM. The length of the CDR3 is 17 residues. J lost 4 bases, V lost 4 bases, and 13 bases had no gene match. CDR3 in DNA: TGTGCCAGCAGTTCAAGATTCGCGGGACAGGGGTTGTACGAGCAGTACTTC. Translating it yields CASSSRFAGQGLYEQYF.

This clonotype was observed a few times. The V and J genes are TRBV27 and TRBJ1-2; TRBD1 matches at 10 bases. Germline CDR1 reads MNHEY; CDR2 reads SMNVEV (reference sequence). The CDR3 is made up of 14 amino acids. The V gene end was trimmed by 5 bases and the J gene end by 7 bases; junction bases not matched to a gene: 7. The CDR3 DNA follows: TGTGCCAGCAGTCCGGGACAGGGGTCTGTTGGCTACACCTTC. Protein product: CASSPGQGSVGYTF.

This clonotype showed up just once. The chain is built from TRBV27 and TRBJ2-5; 8 bases match TRBD1. Trimming removed 5 bases from V and 5 bases from J; junction bases left unmatched: 13. The germline V gene has CDR1 MNHEY and CDR2 SMNVEV (reference sequence). The CDR3 extends over 16 amino acids. The CDR3 loop is CASSPLPRQGRETQYF. For the CDR3, the DNA is TGTGCCAGCAGTCCCCTACCGAGACAGGGGCGGGAGACCCAGTACTTC.

The V call is TRBV6-2 or TRBV6-3, the J call TRBJ1-5; D is possibly TRBD1 (5 bases). The CDR3 has 16 residues. The ends were cut back, 2 bases at V and 3 bases at J, with 14 bases in the middle. CDR1 is MNHEY and CDR2 is SVGEGT in the germline V gene. In DNA form, the CDR3 reads TGTGCCAGCAGTTACCGGGCAGGGATCAACAATCAGCCCCAGCATTTT. The encoded protein is CASSYRAGINNQPQHF.

This clonotype was seen ten or more times. This chain uses TRBV11-3 with TRBJ2-7, with 9 bases aligning to TRBD1. The CDR3 length is 13 residues. Trimming removed 7 bases from V and 5 bases from J; junction bases left unmatched: 6. Germline V gene sequence: CDR1 SGHNT, CDR2 YENEEA. In DNA, the CDR3 is TGTGCCAGCACCTCGGGACAGGGAAACGAGCAGTACTTC. It specifies CASTSGQGNEQYF.

The CDR3 is CASSIGPEGYEQYF. CDR3 in DNA: TGTGCCAGTAGTATTGGCCCTGAAGGGTACGAGCAGTACTTC. This chain joins TRBV19 and TRBJ2-7; D is ambiguous. The CDR3 is made up of 14 amino acids. Trimming pared 3 bases from V and 4 bases from J, leaving 13 bases between. CDR1 and CDR2 from the germline V gene are LNHDA and SQIVND (reference sequence).

V gene TRBV6-1 combines with J gene TRBJ2-3; no firm D call. The germline gives CDR1 MNHNS, CDR2 SASEGT. V was pared by 6 bases and J by 2 bases, with 9 bases between. The CDR3 is 13 amino acids. CDR3 coding DNA: TGTGCCAGCAGCTCCGATGTCACAGATACGCAGTATTTT. Translating gives CASSSDVTDTQYF.

The chain recombines TRBV6-2 or TRBV6-3 with TRBJ2-1, with D perhaps TRBD2 (7 bases). The V gene's germline CDR1 is MNHEY and CDR2 SVGEGT. The length of the CDR3 is 15 residues. The germline V and J ends were trimmed by 8 bases and 5 bases, with 19 bases remaining between them. Here the CDR3 reads CASSSRGGGDNEQFF. For the CDR3, the DNA is TGTGCCAGCTCCTCGAGGGGGGGAGGTGACAATGAGCAGTTCTTC.

The sample holds a few counts of this clonotype. The rearrangement uses TRBV4-1 and TRBJ2-5; 8 bases align to TRBD1. Trimming removed 2 bases from V and 4 bases from J; junction bases left unmatched: 6. CDR3 length equals 15 residues. Germline V CDR1 and CDR2: MGHRA, YSYEKL. CDR3 residues: CASSQRTGGRETQYF. DNA for the CDR3: TGCGCCAGCAGCCAACGAACAGGGGGGAGAGAGACCCAGTACTTC.